One sample yielded the 28 T cell receptor beta chains listed below, sequenced in a study of T cells after posttransplantation cyclophosphamide. Only in-frame clones appear in the TCRdb table, and some are missing; sequencing was by immunoSEQ multiplex PCR. The profile covers more than 20,000 clones, none occurring a single time. Sequenced material: PBMCs. Every receptor here comes from a man aged 50 or older in good health, CMV-negative, and a related stem cell transplant donor.

This clone has just a few counts. This chain links TRBV28 with TRBJ2-5, with 11 bases that match TRBD2. With the DNA end fitting TRBJ2-7 better, the J assignment may be wrong. The CDR3 runs 16 residues. Germline V gives CDR1 MDHEN, CDR2 SYDVKM. The CDR3 nucleotides read TGTGCCAGCAGACGATCCGGGACTAGCGGCTCCTACGAGCAGTACTTC. Encoded protein: CASRRSGTSGSYEQYF.

Ten or more counts support this clone. The chain recombines TRBV18 with TRBJ2-1; D not resolved. CDR1 and CDR2 from the germline V gene are KGHSH and LQKENI. The CDR3 runs 12 residues. V was trimmed by 3 bases and J by 9 bases, leaving 9 bases between them. CDR3 residues: CASSPVSGEQFF. The CDR3 DNA reads as TGTGCCAGCTCACCGGTCTCGGGTGAGCAGTTCTTC.

This clone was counted many times. The chain employs TRBV12-5 and TRBJ1-2; D uncertain. This CDR3 has 14 amino acids. Trimming took 2 bases from V and 8 from J, leaving 15 bases between them. CDR1 is LGHNT, CDR2 FRNRAP, per germline. CDR3 protein: CASGLRAEGSGYTF. For the CDR3, the DNA is TGTGCTAGTGGTTTGAGGGCCGAGGGATCCGGCTACACCTTC.

This clone was counted at least ten times. This chain uses TRBV4-1 with TRBJ1-1, with D perhaps TRBD1 (5 bases). Trimming pared 3 bases from V and 1 base from J, leaving 12 bases between. The germline V gene has CDR1 MGHRA and CDR2 YSYEKL. The CDR3 consists of 15 residues. The DNA for the CDR3 is TGCGCCAGCAGCCATGTGAGACAGCCGAACACTGAAGCTTTCTTT. Its translation is CASSHVRQPNTEAFF.

This clone was picked up many times. The chain recombines TRBV7-9 with TRBJ2-3; tentatively, D is TRBD1 (6 bases). CDR3 size: 16 residues. Trimming removed 2 bases at V and 4 bases at J, with 16 bases between. The germline CDR1 and CDR2 sequences are SEHNR and FQNEAQ (reference sequence). The CDR3 here is CASSLWAGRGADTQYF. CDR3 in DNA: TGTGCCAGCAGCTTATGGGCAGGCAGGGGTGCAGATACGCAGTATTTT.

This clone was detected ten times or more. This rearrangement joins TRBV19 to TRBJ2-7; D gene unclear. CDR1 is LNHDA and CDR2 is SQIVND in the germline V gene (reference sequence). This CDR3 is 15 amino acids long. V dropped 3 bases and J dropped 0 bases, with 12 bases sitting between them. The CDR3 loop reads CASSMESRNSYEQYF. The CDR3 coding sequence is TGTGCCAGTAGTATGGAGTCACGGAACTCCTACGAGCAGTACTTC.

Many counts were recorded for this clone. The gene calls are TRBV18 and TRBJ1-5, with 10 bases fitting TRBD1. J was trimmed by 5 bases and V by 4 bases; bases with no gene match: 2. This CDR3 spans 14 amino acids. CDR1 and CDR2 from the germline V gene are KGHSH and LQKENI. The CDR3 sequence: CASSLGQGDQPQHF. CDR3 sequence (DNA): TGTGCCAGCTCACTCGGACAGGGGGATCAGCCCCAGCATTTT.

This clone was seen at least ten times. The CDR3 sequence: CASSGGQGGNQPQHF. The CDR3 DNA is TGTGCCAGCAGCGGGGGACAGGGGGGCAATCAGCCCCAGCATTTT. The chain employs TRBV7-8 and TRBJ1-5, with 11 nucleotides matching TRBD1. CDR3 length: 15 residues. Germline V gives CDR1 SGHVS, CDR2 FQNEAQ. V shed 5 bases and J 2 bases; nucleotides not matched to a gene: 2.

Ten or more counts support this clone. V and J are TRBV6-5 and TRBJ2-3; D is possibly TRBD2 (6 bases). CDR1 is MNHEY, CDR2 SVGAGI, per germline. The CDR3 totals 14 residues. V lost 0 bases to trimming and J lost 10 bases, with 14 bases between them. CDR3 region: CASSYSIGERAQYF. The CDR3 DNA sequence: TGTGCCAGCAGTTACTCGATCGGGGAGCGGGCGCAGTATTTT.

This clone occurred many times. The rearrangement joins TRBV7-2 to TRBJ2-5; D may be TRBD2 (6 bases). CDR1 and CDR2 from the germline V gene are SGHTA and FQGNSA. The CDR3 length is 14 residues. Trimming cost V 4 bases and J 5 bases, with 14 bases left between them. CDR3 amino acids: CASSSFGDFETQYF. CDR3 DNA sequence: TGTGCCAGCAGCTCCTTCGGGGACTTTGAGACCCAGTACTTC.

This clone was seen repeatedly, ten times or more. This chain uses TRBV7-8 with TRBJ1-4; the D is unclear. The germline V gene has CDR1 SGHVS and CDR2 FQNEAQ. Trimming took off 5 bases at V and 0 bases at J, with 13 bases between the two ends. The CDR3 loop spans 16 amino acids. For the CDR3, the DNA is TGTGCCAGCAGCCGAACGACAACCGCAACTAATGAAAAACTGTTTTTT. It encodes CASSRTTTATNEKLFF.

This clone was detected many times. The CDR3: CASSQIGTSNTGELFF. The CDR3 DNA is TGCGCCAGCAGCCAGATCGGGACATCGAACACCGGGGAGCTGTTTTTT. This rearrangement joins TRBV4-1 to TRBJ2-2; tentatively, D is TRBD1 (6 bases). Germline V gene data show CDR1 as MGHRA and CDR2 as YSYEKL. Deletions cut 3 bases from V and 0 bases from J, with 11 bases between. This CDR3 has 16 residues.

This clone came up many times. The chain has TRBV9 and TRBJ1-6; unclear D gene. The germline CDR1 and CDR2 sequences are SGDLS and YYNGEE. The V gene lost 3 bases and the J gene lost 6 bases, with 4 bases spanning the gap. The CDR3 runs 12 residues. CDR3 DNA: TGTGCCAGCAGCGCCAGTAATTCACCCCTCCACTTT. It yields the protein CASSASNSPLHF.

This clone was picked up many times. The V and J genes are TRBV18 and TRBJ2-1; D may be TRBD2 (6 bases). Germline V lookup: CDR1 KGHSH, CDR2 LQKENI. The CDR3 totals 12 residues. Trimming took 7 bases from V and 8 from J, leaving 12 bases between them. The CDR3 DNA sequence: TGTGCCAGCTTAGGGGAGGTAGATGAGCAGTTCTTC. Residues: CASLGEVDEQFF.

This clone is deemed medium-sized (0.01 to 0.1%). The chain employs TRBV19 and TRBJ1-4; the D is unclear. Between the trimmed V and J ends, which lost 7 bases and 7 bases, there was a span of 13 bases. Germline V gene lookup returns CDR1 LNHDA and CDR2 SQIVND (reference sequence). The length of the CDR3 is 13 residues. The CDR3 bases are TGTGCCAGTAACGGAGTGATTCGTGAAAAACTGTTTTTT. Translation: CASNGVIREKLFF.

This chain's CDR3 is CASSYSVGEAYEQYF. Here the CDR3 DNA reads TGTGCCAGCAGTTACTCGGTGGGAGAAGCGTACGAGCAGTACTTC. The chain uses TRBV6-5 and TRBJ2-5, with D possibly being TRBD2 (5 bases). The tail of the sequence fits TRBJ2-7 better, so the J call may be wrong. Germline V CDR1 and CDR2: MNHEY, SVGAGI. The CDR3 spans 15 residues.

This clone appeared many times. The chain couples TRBV9 to TRBJ1-1; 7 positions match TRBD1. V trimming: 2 bases; J trimming: 7 bases; junction bases outside the gene matches: 2. The CDR3 sequence is 12 residues long. Germline CDR1 reads SGDLS; CDR2 reads YYNGEE. The CDR3 DNA follows: TGTGCCAGCAGCGTCCAGGGGGGTGAAGCTTTCTTT. This encodes CASSVQGGEAFF. The whole variable domain, remainder taken from reference TRBV9 and TRBJ1-1, is DSGVTQTPKHLITATGQRVTLRCSPRSGDLSVYWYQQSLDQGLQFLIQYYNGEERAKGNILERFSAQQFPDLHSELNLSSLELGDSALYFCASSVQGGEAFFGQGTRLTVV.

This clone was recorded many times. The rearrangement uses TRBV4-1 and TRBJ1-1; the match to TRBD1 covers 8 bases. Germline trimming cut 4 bases from V and 3 bases from J; bases unmatched to any gene: 13. CDR1 MGHRA and CDR2 YSYEKL come from the germline V gene. This CDR3 has 17 residues. As DNA, the CDR3 is TGCGCCAGCAGCCGCGGACAGGGTCCCCTTCTACACACTGAAGCTTTCTTT. This sequence encodes CASSRGQGPLLHTEAFF.

In this sample, this clone turned up many times. The chain recombines TRBV29-1 with TRBJ2-1; TRBD1 aligns across 7 bases. The CDR3 has 15 residues. Germline CDR1 SQVTM, CDR2 ANQGSEA. The J segment lost 7 bases and the V segment lost 5 bases, leaving 14 bases of the junction unmatched. CDR3 region: CSVLGGPTTKNEQFF. As DNA, the CDR3 is TGCAGCGTTTTAGGGGGCCCCACAACAAAAAATGAGCAGTTCTTC.

This clone was picked up many times. The chain recombines TRBV2 with TRBJ1-2; no clear D. Trimming shortened V by 7 bases and J by 2 bases, and 8 bases separated the two germline ends. The CDR3 totals 12 residues. CDR1 is SNHLY, CDR2 FYNNEI, per germline. The CDR3 DNA is TGTGCCAGCATTACAGAGAACTATGGCTACACCTTC. This translates into CASITENYGYTF.

This clone was counted many times. V and J are TRBV5-1 and TRBJ1-4, with D perhaps TRBD1 (5 bases). V lost 0 bases, J lost 3 bases, and 9 bases lay in between. The CDR3 sequence is 15 residues long. Germline V CDR1 and CDR2: SGHRS, YFSETQ. The DNA for the CDR3 is TGCGCCAGCAGCTTGGGTTCAGGGTCTAATGAAAAACTGTTTTTT. Translated, it gives CASSLGSGSNEKLFF.

This clone was found many times. The chain links TRBV4-1 to TRBJ2-3; D ambiguous. V was cut by 2 bases and J by 8 bases, with 11 bases left in between. The germline V gene has CDR1 MGHRA and CDR2 YSYEKL. This CDR3 region has 13 residues. In nucleotides, the CDR3 is TGCGCCAGCAGCCAAAAACCGGGTGGTACGCAGTATTTT. The encoded protein is CASSQKPGGTQYF.

This clone was counted ten times or more. A read error may account for a junction end that differs from germline. Other nucleotide sequences in the sample specify the same CDR3. The V call is TRBV30, the J call TRBJ1-2; D unclear. Per the germline V gene, CDR1 is GTSNPN and CDR2 is SVGIG (reference sequence). The CDR3 is made up of 16 amino acids. Written as DNA, the CDR3 is TGTGCCTCGAGTGAGGAGGGCAGGCAAGCTAACTATGGCTACACCTTC. It encodes CASSEEGRQANYGYTF.

This clone was seen many times. The rearrangement uses TRBV7-9 and TRBJ1-4, with 8 bases fitting TRBD1. CDR3 length: 15 amino acids. V lost 5 bases, J lost 5 bases, and 7 bases stayed unmatched. The germline CDR1 and CDR2 sequences are SEHNR and FQNEAQ (reference sequence). The CDR3 DNA is TGTGCCAGCAGCCTGACAGGGGCCCGGAATGAAAAACTGTTTTTT. This codes for CASSLTGARNEKLFF. The full variable domain, its missing parts supplied by reference TRBV7-9 and TRBJ1-4, is DTGVSQNPRHKITKRGQNVTFRCDPISEHNRLYWYRQTLGQGPEFLTYFQNEAQLEKSRLLSDRFSAERPKGSFSTLEIQRTEQGDSAMYLCASSLTGARNEKLFFGSGTQLSVL.

Many counts were recorded for this clone. V is TRBV29-1 and J is TRBJ1-2, with D possibly TRBD1 on 5 matching bases. The CDR3 extends over 12 amino acids. The germline gives CDR1 SQVTM, CDR2 ANQGSEA. Trimming left V 6 bases short and J 10 bases short, with 18 bases between. CDR3 residues: CSVIPGLFVYTF. DNA for the CDR3: TGCAGCGTGATCCCGGGACTGTTCGTCTACACCTTC.

This clone was seen a few times. This chain uses TRBV27 with TRBJ2-3; D perhaps matches TRBD1 (5 bases). V was cut by 2 bases and J by 1 base, with 10 bases left in between. Germline loops: CDR1 MNHEY, CDR2 SMNVEV (reference sequence). The CDR3 sequence is 15 residues long. In DNA, the CDR3 is TGTGCCAGCAGTTTAAAGGGGCAAGGCACAGATACGCAGTATTTT. Translated: CASSLKGQGTDTQYF.

This clone has at least ten counts. The V call is TRBV29-1, the J call TRBJ1-5; 7 bases fit TRBD1. The CDR3 runs to 14 residues. CDR1 is SQVTM, CDR2 ANQGSEA, per germline. The trim removed 6 bases at V and 5 bases at J, leaving 10 bases unmatched. CDR3 DNA: TGCAGCGTCGGCGGCAGACAGGGCGATCAGCCCCAGCATTTT. Translating it yields CSVGGRQGDQPQHF.

This clone was seen repeatedly, ten times or more. The J gene is TRBJ2-3, the V gene TRBV27; 7 bases match TRBD2. V gave up 4 bases and J gave up 3 bases; unmatched junction bases: 10. The CDR3 has 16 residues. The V gene's germline CDR1 is MNHEY and CDR2 SMNVEV (reference sequence). CDR3 coding DNA: TGTGCCAGCAGTTCTCTCACGGGAGGCTTAACAGATACGCAGTATTTT. As protein: CASSSLTGGLTDTQYF.